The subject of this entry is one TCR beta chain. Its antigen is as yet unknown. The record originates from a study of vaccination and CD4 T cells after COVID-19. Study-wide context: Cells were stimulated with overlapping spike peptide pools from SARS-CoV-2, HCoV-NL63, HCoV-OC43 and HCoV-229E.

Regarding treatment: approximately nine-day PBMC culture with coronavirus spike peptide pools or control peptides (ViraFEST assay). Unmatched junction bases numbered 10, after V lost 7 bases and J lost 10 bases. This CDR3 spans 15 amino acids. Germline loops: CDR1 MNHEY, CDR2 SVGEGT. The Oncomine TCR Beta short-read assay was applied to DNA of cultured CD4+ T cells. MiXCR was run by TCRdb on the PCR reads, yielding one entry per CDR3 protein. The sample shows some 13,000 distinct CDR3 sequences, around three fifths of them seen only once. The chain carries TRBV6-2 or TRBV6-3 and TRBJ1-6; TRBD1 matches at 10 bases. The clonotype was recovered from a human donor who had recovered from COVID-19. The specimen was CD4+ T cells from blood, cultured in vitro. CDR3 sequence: CASIPRDRGRSPLHF. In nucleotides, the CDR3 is TGTGCCAGCATCCCCCGGGACAGGGGACGCTCACCCCTCCACTTT.